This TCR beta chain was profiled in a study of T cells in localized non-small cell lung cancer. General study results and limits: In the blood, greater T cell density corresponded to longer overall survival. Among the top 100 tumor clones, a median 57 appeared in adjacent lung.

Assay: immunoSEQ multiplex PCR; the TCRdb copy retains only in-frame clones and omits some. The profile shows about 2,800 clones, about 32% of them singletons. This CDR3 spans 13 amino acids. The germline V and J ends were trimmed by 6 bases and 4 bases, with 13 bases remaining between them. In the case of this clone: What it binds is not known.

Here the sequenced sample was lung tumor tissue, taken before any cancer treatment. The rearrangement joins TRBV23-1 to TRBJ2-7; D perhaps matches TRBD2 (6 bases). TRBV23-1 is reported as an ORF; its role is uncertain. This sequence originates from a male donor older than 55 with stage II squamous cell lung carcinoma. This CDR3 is CASSLAGSYEQYF. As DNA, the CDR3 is TGCGCCAGCAGCTTGGCGGGGAGTTACGAGCAGTACTTC.